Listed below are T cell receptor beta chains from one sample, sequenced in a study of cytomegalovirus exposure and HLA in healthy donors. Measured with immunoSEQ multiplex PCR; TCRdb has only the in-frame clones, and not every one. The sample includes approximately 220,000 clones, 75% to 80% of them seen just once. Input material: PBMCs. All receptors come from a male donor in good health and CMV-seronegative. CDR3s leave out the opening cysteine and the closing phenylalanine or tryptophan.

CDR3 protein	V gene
ASSVGQFLSYEQY	TRBV5-1
ASRVPSGSSYEQY	TRBV28
ASSYSRLAASYEQY	TRBV6-5
ASSVGIPGFITDTQY	TRBV9
ASSLAATGITSGNTIY	TRBV5-1
ASSLENEKLF	TRBV7-3
ASSATREGGYEQY	TRBV27
ASSGRTGENTEAF	TRBV18
ASSLEGGAETGELF	TRBV5-1
ASSLGTSGDEQF	TRBV11-3
ASSVGSTSGSQETQY	TRBV9
ASSEGPGSPLH	TRBV6-1
ASSQQSRDRVGGYT	TRBV4-3
AISGNNGAYEQY	TRBV10-3
SVDTGTQY	TRBV29-1
ASRIQGASTEAF	TRBV19